The source of this T cell receptor beta chain is a study of metastatic and nonmetastatic thyroid tumors. About the study: For malignant and benign thyroid patients, tumor or nodule tissue and blood were the sources whose repertoires were compared. Overall study results and limits: Malignant thyroid tumors reportedly exceeded benign nodules significantly in TCR beta diversity, with the difference appearing in blood and tumor.

Patients had received no treatment of any kind before thyroid surgery. Authors' processing steps: The study built a papillary thyroid cancer distant-metastasis classifier from CDR3 differences across clinicopathological groups. MiXCR reprocessed the PCR reads for TCRdb. These V and J calls rely on TCRdb rather than the paper's analysis. Counted here are roughly 40,000 clones, around 17% occurring once; the ten biggest clones make up 22%. After removal of 5 bases from V and 2 bases from J, the junction contained 4 bases not matched to a gene. The CDR3 covers 14 residues. The V gene's germline CDR1 is SGHAT and CDR2 FQDESV (reference sequence). This clone was seen ten or more times. The antigen remains unidentified.

The sample comprised blood. The chain couples TRBV11-1 to TRBJ2-5; 8 nucleotides align to TRBD2. The TCR sequence derives from a female donor with papillary thyroid cancer or a benign thyroid nodule (not recorded which). Some clones in this sample may be carry-over from other donors' samples. CDR3 sequence (DNA): TGTGCCAGCAGCACCGGGGGGGGGCAAGAGACCCAGTACTTC. This codes for CASSTGGGQETQYF.